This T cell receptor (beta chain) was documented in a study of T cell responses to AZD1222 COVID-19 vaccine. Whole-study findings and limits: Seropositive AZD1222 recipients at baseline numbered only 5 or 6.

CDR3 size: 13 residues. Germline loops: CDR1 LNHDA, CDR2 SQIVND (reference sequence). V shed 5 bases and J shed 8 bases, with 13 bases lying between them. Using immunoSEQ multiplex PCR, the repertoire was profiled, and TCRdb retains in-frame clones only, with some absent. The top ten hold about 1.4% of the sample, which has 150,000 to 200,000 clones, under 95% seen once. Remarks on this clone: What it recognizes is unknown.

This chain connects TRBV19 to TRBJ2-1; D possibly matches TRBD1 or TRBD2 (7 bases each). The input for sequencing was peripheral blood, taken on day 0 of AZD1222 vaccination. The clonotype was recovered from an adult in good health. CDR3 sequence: CASSPQGGHEQFF. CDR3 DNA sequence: TGTGCCAGTAGTCCTCAGGGGGGGCATGAGCAGTTCTTC.